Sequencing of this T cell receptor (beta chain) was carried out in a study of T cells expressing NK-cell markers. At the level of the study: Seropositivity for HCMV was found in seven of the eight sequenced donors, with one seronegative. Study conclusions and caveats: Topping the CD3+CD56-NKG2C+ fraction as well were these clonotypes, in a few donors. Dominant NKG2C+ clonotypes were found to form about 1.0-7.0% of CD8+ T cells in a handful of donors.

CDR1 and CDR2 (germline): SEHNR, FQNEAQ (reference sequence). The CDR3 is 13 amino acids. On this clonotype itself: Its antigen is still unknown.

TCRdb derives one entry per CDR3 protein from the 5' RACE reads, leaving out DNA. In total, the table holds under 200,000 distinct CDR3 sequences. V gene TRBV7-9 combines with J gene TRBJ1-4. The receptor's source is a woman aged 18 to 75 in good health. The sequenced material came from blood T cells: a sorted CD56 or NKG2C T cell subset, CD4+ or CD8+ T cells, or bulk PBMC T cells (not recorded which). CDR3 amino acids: CASSSGQREKLFF.